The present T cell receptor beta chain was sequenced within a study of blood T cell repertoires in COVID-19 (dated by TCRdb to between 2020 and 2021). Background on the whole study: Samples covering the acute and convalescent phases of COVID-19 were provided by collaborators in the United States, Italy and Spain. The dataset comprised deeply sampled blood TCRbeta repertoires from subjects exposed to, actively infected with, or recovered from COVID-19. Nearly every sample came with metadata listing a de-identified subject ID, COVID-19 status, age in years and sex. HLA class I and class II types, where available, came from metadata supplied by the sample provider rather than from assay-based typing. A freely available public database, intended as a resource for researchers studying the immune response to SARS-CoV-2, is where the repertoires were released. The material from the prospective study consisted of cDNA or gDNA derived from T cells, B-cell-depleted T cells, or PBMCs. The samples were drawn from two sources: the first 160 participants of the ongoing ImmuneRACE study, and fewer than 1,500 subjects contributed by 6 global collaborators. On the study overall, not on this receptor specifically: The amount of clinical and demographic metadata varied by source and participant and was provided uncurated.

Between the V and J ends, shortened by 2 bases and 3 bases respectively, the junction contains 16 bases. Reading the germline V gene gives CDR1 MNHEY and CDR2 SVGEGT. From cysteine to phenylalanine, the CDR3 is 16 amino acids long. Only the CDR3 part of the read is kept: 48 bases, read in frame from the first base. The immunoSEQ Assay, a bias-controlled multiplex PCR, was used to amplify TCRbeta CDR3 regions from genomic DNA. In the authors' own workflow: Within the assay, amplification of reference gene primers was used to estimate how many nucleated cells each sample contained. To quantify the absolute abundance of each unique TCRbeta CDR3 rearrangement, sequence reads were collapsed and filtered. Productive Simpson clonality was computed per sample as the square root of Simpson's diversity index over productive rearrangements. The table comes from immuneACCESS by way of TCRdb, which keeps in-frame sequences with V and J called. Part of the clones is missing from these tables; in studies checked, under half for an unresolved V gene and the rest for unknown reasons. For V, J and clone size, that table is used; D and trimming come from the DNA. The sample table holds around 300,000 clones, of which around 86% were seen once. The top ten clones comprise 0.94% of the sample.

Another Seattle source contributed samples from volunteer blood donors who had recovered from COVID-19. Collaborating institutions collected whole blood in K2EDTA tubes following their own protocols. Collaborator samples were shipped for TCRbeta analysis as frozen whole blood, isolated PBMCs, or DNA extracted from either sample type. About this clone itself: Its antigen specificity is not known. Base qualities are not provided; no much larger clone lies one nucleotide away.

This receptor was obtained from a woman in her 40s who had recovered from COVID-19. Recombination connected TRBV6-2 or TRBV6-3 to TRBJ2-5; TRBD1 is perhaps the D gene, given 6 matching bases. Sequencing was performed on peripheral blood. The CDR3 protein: CASSYRRTEGEETQYF. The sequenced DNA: TGTGCCAGCAGTTACCGCCGGACAGAAGGAGAAGAGACCCAGTACTTC.